This passage covers 22 T cell receptor beta chains from one sample sequenced in a study of cytomegalovirus exposure and HLA in healthy donors. The primer mix had 60 Vbeta and 13 Jbeta primers. The data were produced by immunoSEQ multiplex PCR, yet TCRdb's version contains in-frame clones alone and is incomplete. The sample yields 150,000 to 170,000 clones, 60% to 85% seen once. The sequenced sample was PBMCs. These receptors were taken from a woman in her thirties or forties in good health and CMV-seronegative.

The chain couples TRBV7-9 to TRBJ1-1; TRBD1 aligns across 7 bases. This CDR3 has 15 amino acids. In germline, CDR1 is SEHNR, CDR2 FQNEAQ (reference sequence). J was trimmed by 4 bases and V by 1 base; bases with no gene match: 6. The CDR3 coding sequence is TGTGCCAGCAGCTTAGGACAGGGAGGCAGCACTGAAGCTTTCTTT. Its protein product is CASSLGQGGSTEAFF.

The V call is TRBV7-2, the J call TRBJ1-6, with D maybe TRBD1 (5 bases). The CDR3 runs to 17 residues. Germline V gene lookup returns CDR1 SGHTA and CDR2 FQGNSA. The germline V and J ends were trimmed by 4 bases and 6 bases, with 19 bases remaining between them. The CDR3 sequence is CASSSSGGRSLNSPLHF. The CDR3 DNA follows: TGTGCCAGCAGCTCGTCGGGGGGAAGATCGCTTAATTCACCCCTCCACTTT.

This CDR3 is CASSIGGRVETQYF. DNA for the CDR3: TGTGCCAGTAGTATAGGAGGCCGGGTGGAGACCCAGTACTTC. The rearrangement uses TRBV19 and TRBJ2-5; no reliable D call. V lost 1 base and J lost 5, with 11 bases in between. Germline-derived CDR1 and CDR2 are LNHDA and SQIVND (reference sequence). CDR3 length equals 14 residues.

The chain employs TRBV29-1 and TRBJ2-3, with D possibly being TRBD2 (6 bases). V lost 6 bases to trimming and J lost 2 bases, with 15 bases between them. CDR3 length: 14 amino acids. Germline V lookup: CDR1 SQVTM, CDR2 ANQGSEA. CDR3 residues: CSVRPAGTTDTQYF. The CDR3 DNA sequence: TGCAGCGTCCGCCCGGCGGGAACCACAGATACGCAGTATTTT.

The chain employs TRBV5-4 and TRBJ2-5; tentative D call: TRBD1 (6 bases). The CDR3 covers 15 residues. Germline V gene data show CDR1 as SGHNT and CDR2 as YYREEE (reference sequence). V was trimmed by 2 bases and J by 1 base, leaving 12 bases between them. CDR3 bases: TGTGCCAGCAGCTTTGAGGTACAGGGCCAAGAGACCCAGTACTTC. As protein: CASSFEVQGQETQYF. Drawing the rest from reference TRBV5-4 and TRBJ2-5, the complete variable domain is ETGVTQSPTHLIKTRGQQVTLRCSSQSGHNTVSWYQQALGQGPQFIFQYYREEENGRGNFPPRFSGLQFPNYSSELNVNALELDDSALYLCASSFEVQGQETQYFGPGTRLLVL.

The V gene is TRBV6-5, the J gene TRBJ1-2; D is ambiguous. CDR3 length equals 14 residues. Germline V gene data show CDR1 as MNHEY and CDR2 as SVGAGI. Trimming took off 6 bases at V and 4 bases at J, with 15 bases between the two ends. The CDR3 loop is CASSHRDTSYGYTF. The CDR3 DNA sequence: TGTGCCAGCAGCCACCGCGACACGAGCTATGGCTACACCTTC.

The chain joins TRBV4-1 to TRBJ1-2, with TRBD1 identical over 9 bases. Unmatched junction bases numbered 10, after V lost 4 bases and J lost 4 bases. The CDR3 sequence is 16 residues long. Germline assignment: CDR1 MGHRA and CDR2 YSYEKL. CDR3 protein: CASSPGDRDGGYGYTF. For the CDR3, the DNA is TGCGCCAGCAGCCCAGGGGACAGGGATGGGGGCTATGGCTACACCTTC.

The chain couples TRBV6-5 to TRBJ2-7; 9 bases line up with TRBD2. This CDR3 is 15 amino acids long. Trimming cost V 6 bases and J 0 bases; bases outside gene matches: 6. CDR1 is MNHEY, CDR2 SVGAGI, per germline. The CDR3 protein is CASSLSGGGSYEQYF. In DNA form, the CDR3 reads TGTGCCAGCAGCCTTAGCGGGGGCGGCTCCTACGAGCAGTACTTC.

The chain combines TRBV19 with TRBJ2-3; no clear D. V was pared by 3 bases and J by 4 bases, with 8 bases between. The length of the CDR3 is 13 residues. Germline CDR1 and CDR2: LNHDA and SQIVND (reference sequence). The CDR3 reads CASSIERADTQYF. CDR3 coding DNA: TGTGCCAGTAGTATCGAGCGAGCAGATACGCAGTATTTT.

The sample holds a few counts of this clone. The CDR3: CASSGPGTGSYEQYF. The CDR3 DNA reads TGTGCCAGCAGTGGCCCCGGGACAGGATCCTACGAGCAGTACTTC. V gene TRBV6-1 combines with J gene TRBJ2-7; 8 bases match TRBD1. The CDR3 sequence is 15 residues long. CDR1 is MNHNS, CDR2 SASEGT, per germline. Trimming took 4 bases from V and 1 from J; bases not matched to a gene: 6.

CDR3 sequence (DNA): TGTGCCAGCAGTTCCTCCCCGGGACACGAAAATAGCAATCAGCCCCAGCATTTT. It yields the protein CASSSSPGHENSNQPQHF. The chain employs TRBV25-1 and TRBJ1-5; D possibly corresponds to TRBD1 (6 bases). Trimming stripped 5 bases from V and 0 bases from J, with 20 bases between. Germline CDR1 is MGHDK and CDR2 is SYGVNS. The CDR3 loop spans 18 amino acids.

The chain couples TRBV5-1 to TRBJ1-2; D is unresolved. The V gene lost 4 bases and the J gene lost 0 bases, with 4 bases spanning the gap. The CDR3 has 12 residues. Germline V gives CDR1 SGHRS, CDR2 YFSETQ. This chain's CDR3 is CASSAANYGYTF. In nucleotides, the CDR3 is TGCGCCAGCAGCGCGGCTAACTATGGCTACACCTTC.

The gene calls are TRBV11-3 and TRBJ2-5, with D tentatively TRBD2 (5 bases). Germline assignment: CDR1 SGHNT and CDR2 YENEEA. There are 14 residues in the CDR3. Trimming left V 6 bases short and J 4 bases short, with 15 bases between. Here the CDR3 reads CASRRAAGGETQYF. CDR3 bases: TGTGCCAGCAGACGCGCGGCGGGCGGAGAGACCCAGTACTTC.

As to this clone: Because the CDR3 is missing its conserved closing phenylalanine or tryptophan, this is likely a read error. Because the CDR3's place on the DNA is in doubt, the DNA is left out and the CDR3 is given as listed by TCRdb. The chain is built from TRBV20-1 and TRBJ2-3; the table names TRBD2, a call not compared with the DNA. CDR1 DFQATT and CDR2 SNEGSKA come from the germline V gene (reference sequence). The CDR3 is 11 amino acids long, termini counted. The CDR3: CSARRGAEVSL.

The chain combines TRBV28 with TRBJ2-1, with 8 bases matching TRBD2. Trimming cost V 8 bases and J 3 bases; bases outside gene matches: 6. Germline values: CDR1 MDHEN, CDR2 SYDVKM. This CDR3 spans 14 amino acids. In DNA, the CDR3 is TGTGCCAGCCAACTAGCGGTCTACTACAATGAGCAGTTCTTC. Translating gives CASQLAVYYNEQFF.

This clone was detected only once. The CDR3 DNA sequence: TGTGCCAGCAGCGACTCTTGGGTCTCCTACGAGCAGTACTTC. It specifies CASSDSWVSYEQYF. The chain links TRBV11-3 to TRBJ2-7; D remains ambiguous. The CDR3 sequence is 14 residues long. Germline CDR1 and CDR2: SGHNT and YENEEA. V was cut by 5 bases and J by 0 bases, with 11 bases left in between.

The chain combines TRBV5-4 with TRBJ1-4, with D uncertain. The CDR3 runs 15 residues. V dropped 0 bases and J dropped 0 bases, with 6 bases sitting between them. Germline lookup yields CDR1 SGHNT and CDR2 YYREEE (reference sequence). The CDR3 loop reads CASSLDTSTNEKLFF. CDR3 bases: TGTGCCAGCAGCTTGGACACATCAACTAATGAAAAACTGTTTTTT.

This chain links TRBV29-1 with TRBJ1-2, with a weak D call TRBD1 (6 bases). The germline V gene has CDR1 SQVTM and CDR2 ANQGSEA. V lost 3 bases and J lost 2, with 16 bases in between. The CDR3 runs 15 residues. The CDR3 region is CSVENLPDRNYGYTF. DNA for the CDR3: TGCAGCGTTGAGAATCTACCGGACAGAAACTATGGCTACACCTTC. Based on the CDR3 plus reference TRBV29-1 and TRBJ1-2, the full variable domain is SAVISQKPSRDICQRGTSLTIQCQVDSQVTMMFWYRQQPGQSLTLIATANQGSEATYESGFVIDKFPISRPNLTFSTLTVSNMSPEDSSIYLCSVENLPDRNYGYTFGSGTRLTVV.

V usage is TRBV7-9 and J usage is TRBJ2-3, with 14 bases fitting TRBD2. Germline CDR1 SEHNR, CDR2 FQNEAQ (reference sequence). This CDR3 is 16 amino acids long. Unmatched junction bases numbered 1, after V lost 4 bases and J lost 1 base. CDR3 residues: CASSWTSGGRTDTQYF. DNA of the CDR3: TGTGCCAGCAGCTGGACTAGCGGGGGGCGCACAGATACGCAGTATTTT.

This chain connects TRBV5-4 to TRBJ2-6, with D perhaps TRBD1 (5 bases). CDR1 SGHNT and CDR2 YYREEE come from the germline V gene (reference sequence). The V end lost 0 bases, the J end lost 0 bases, and 10 bases lay between the germline ends. CDR3 length: 17 residues. CDR3 protein: CASSLEGLNSGANVLTF. The CDR3 DNA follows: TGTGCCAGCAGCTTGGAGGGGTTGAACTCTGGGGCCAACGTCCTGACTTTC.

The rearrangement uses TRBV5-1 and TRBJ1-1; D possibly corresponds to TRBD1 (6 bases). CDR3 length: 15 residues. Trimming took 0 bases from V and 4 from J, leaving 13 bases between them. Germline V gene lookup returns CDR1 SGHRS and CDR2 YFSETQ. Here the CDR3 reads CASSLVQGLGTEAFF. DNA of the CDR3: TGCGCCAGCAGCTTGGTGCAGGGGTTGGGCACTGAAGCTTTCTTT.

The J gene is TRBJ1-2, the V gene TRBV5-6; D is perhaps TRBD1 (6 bases). Germline CDR1 is SGHDT and CDR2 is YYEEEE. Trimming removed 0 bases at V and 7 bases at J, with 10 bases between. The CDR3 loop spans 13 amino acids. CDR3 in DNA: TGTGCCAGCAGCTTGGACAGGGTCTCTGGCTACACCTTC. Its protein product is CASSLDRVSGYTF.